This T cell receptor beta chain is from a study of blood T cells in healthy people across ages. The study's findings and limits: It was the long-lived donors that had more naive CD4+ cells and higher diversity than aged donors.

This clonotype came up a few times. Its antigen remains unknown. Extracted total RNA amounted to at least 5.5 micrograms for each sample. V gave up 4 bases and J gave up 3 bases; unmatched junction bases: 3. The V gene's germline CDR1 is SQVTM and CDR2 ANQGSEA. The CDR3 contains 13 residues. The authors ran a second PCR of 7 to 11 cycles using a sample-barcoded 5' primer and a J-beta primer mix. Each CDR3 protein is one row after TCRdb ran MiXCR on the 5' RACE reads. The profile covers roughly 730,000 distinct CDR3 sequences, with more than 50% appearing a single time and 25% to 30% taken by the ten largest.

The TCR was taken from a middle-aged man in good health. This chain connects TRBV29-1 to TRBJ2-3; TRBD1 aligns across 8 bases. The sequencing input was blood. The CDR3 DNA reads TGCAGCGTTGCCACAGGGGGGACAGATACGCAGTATTTT. It encodes CSVATGGTDTQYF.